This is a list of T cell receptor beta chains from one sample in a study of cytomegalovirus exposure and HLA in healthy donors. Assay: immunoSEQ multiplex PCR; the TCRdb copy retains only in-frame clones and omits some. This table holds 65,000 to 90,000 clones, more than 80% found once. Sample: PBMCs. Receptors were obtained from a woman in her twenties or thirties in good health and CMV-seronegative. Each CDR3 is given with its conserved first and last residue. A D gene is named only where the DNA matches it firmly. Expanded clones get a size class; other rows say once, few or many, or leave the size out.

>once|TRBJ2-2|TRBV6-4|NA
CASSPTGDTGELFF
TGTGCCAGCAGTCCTACAGGAGACACCGGGGAGCTGTTTTTT
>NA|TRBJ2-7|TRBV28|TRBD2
CASSLRILAGGSSYEQYF
TGTGCCAGCAGTTTGCGGATACTAGCGGGAGGCTCATCCTACGAGCAGTACTTC
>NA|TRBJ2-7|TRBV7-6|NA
CASSLSPGQFYEQYF
TGTGCCAGCAGCTTGAGCCCGGGACAATTCTACGAGCAGTACTTC
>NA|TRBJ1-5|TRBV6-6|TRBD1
CASRQTGPRANQPQHF
TGTGCCAGCAGGCAGACAGGGCCAAGGGCCAATCAGCCCCAGCATTTT
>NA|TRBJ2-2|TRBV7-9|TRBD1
CASSLVSTGPNTGELFF
TGTGCCAGCAGCCTAGTGTCGACAGGGCCGAACACCGGGGAGCTGTTTTTT
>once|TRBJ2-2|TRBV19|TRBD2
CASSAGLAPIHGELFF
TGTGCCAGTAGCGCCGGACTAGCCCCGATACACGGGGAGCTGTTTTTT
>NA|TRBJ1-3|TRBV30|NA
CARSSGNTIYF
TGTGCTAGGAGCTCTGGAAACACCATATATTTT
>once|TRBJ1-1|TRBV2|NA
CASDWGRENTEAFF
TGTGCCAGCGACTGGGGGAGGGAGAACACTGAAGCTTTCTTT
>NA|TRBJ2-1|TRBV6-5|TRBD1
CASTQQGGAYNEQFF
TGTGCCAGCACTCAACAGGGGGGAGCCTACAATGAGCAGTTCTTC
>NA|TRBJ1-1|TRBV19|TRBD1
CASLTSGGRNTEAFF
TGTGCCAGCCTTACCTCAGGGGGAAGGAACACTGAAGCTTTCTTT
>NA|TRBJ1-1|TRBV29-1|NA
CSGGGETNTEAFF
TGCAGCGGCGGGGGGGAAACGAACACTGAAGCTTTCTTT
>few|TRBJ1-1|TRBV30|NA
CAWSLTPDRNTEAFF
TGTGCCTGGAGCCTCACCCCGGACAGGAACACTGAAGCTTTCTTT
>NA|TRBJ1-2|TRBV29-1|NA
CSVEAPGLDHYGYTF
TGCAGCGTTGAAGCCCCAGGGCTGGACCATTATGGCTACACCTTC
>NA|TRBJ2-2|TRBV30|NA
CAWDLRDTGELFF
TGTGCCTGGGATCTTAGAGACACCGGGGAGCTGTTTTTT